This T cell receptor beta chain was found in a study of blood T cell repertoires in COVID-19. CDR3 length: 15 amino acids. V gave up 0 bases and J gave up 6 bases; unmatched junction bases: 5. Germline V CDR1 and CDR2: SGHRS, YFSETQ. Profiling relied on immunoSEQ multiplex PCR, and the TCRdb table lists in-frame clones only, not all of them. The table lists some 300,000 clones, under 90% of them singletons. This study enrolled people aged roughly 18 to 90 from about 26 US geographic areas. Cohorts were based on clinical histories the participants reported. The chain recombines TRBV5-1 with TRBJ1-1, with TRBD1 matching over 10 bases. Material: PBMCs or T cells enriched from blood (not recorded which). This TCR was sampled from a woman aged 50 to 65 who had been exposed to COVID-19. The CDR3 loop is CASSLGGQGGAEAFF. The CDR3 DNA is TGCGCCAGCAGCTTGGGTGGACAGGGGGGTGCTGAAGCTTTCTTT. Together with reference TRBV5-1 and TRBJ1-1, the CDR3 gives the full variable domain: KAGVTQTPRYLIKTRGQQVTLSCSPISGHRSVSWYQQTPGQGLQFLFEYFSETQRNKGNFPGRFSGRQFSNSRSEMNVSTLELGDSALYLCASSLGGQGGAEAFFGQGTRLTVV.